Included here is one T cell receptor beta chain sequence, with context. These data are taken from a study of blood T cell repertoires in COVID-19. Germline V gene data show CDR1 as SEHNR and CDR2 as FQNEAQ (reference sequence). This CDR3 has 13 residues. Losses at the gene ends were 5 bases for V and 4 bases for J; bases not matched to a gene: 3. The method was immunoSEQ multiplex PCR; TCRdb's version includes in-frame clones alone and lacks a portion of them. The sample shows about 250,000 clones, roughly 86% of them seen only once. What was sequenced was peripheral blood. The TCR comes from a woman in her thirties with acute or convalescent COVID-19. J is TRBJ2-5 and V is TRBV7-9; 8 nucleotides match TRBD2. The CDR3 here is CASSASGRETQYF. CDR3 DNA: TGTGCCAGCAGCGCCAGCGGGAGAGAGACCCAGTACTTC.